The clone carrying this T cell receptor beta chain was detected a few times. Its cognate antigen is unknown. These data originate in a study of beta chain features in type 1 diabetes. Reverse transcription of all isolated RNA meant that expressed TCRB transcripts were sequenced. Method: immunoSEQ multiplex PCR; TCRdb's copy keeps in-frame clones and lacks some. The sample lists 500,000 to 800,000 clones, roughly an eighth occurring once. The CDR3 contains 15 residues. CDR1 and CDR2 from the germline V gene are MNHNS and SASEGT. V shed 0 bases, J shed 5 bases, and the junction held 1 base outside the gene matches. Broader study findings: Across all four CD4+ subsets, people with type 1 diabetes showed modestly shorter TCRB CDR3s.

The chain employs TRBV6-1 and TRBJ2-5, with 12 bases lining up with TRBD2. This TCR was sampled from a man between 25 and 39 years old with type 1 diabetes. Sequencing was performed on naive CD4+ T cells from blood. CDR3 loop: CASSEAGLAGETQYF. Written as DNA, the CDR3 is TGTGCCAGCAGTGAAGCAGGACTAGCGGGGGAGACCCAGTACTTC.